Below, 28 T cell receptor beta chains from the same sample are listed, as sequenced in a study of blood T cell repertoires in COVID-19. Generated by immunoSEQ multiplex PCR, the TCRdb table keeps only in-frame clones and is missing some. The sample records tens of thousands of clones, less than 95% being singletons. The source material was peripheral blood. The receptors here all came from a man aged 45-65 years with acute or convalescent COVID-19.

The V call is TRBV10-3, the J call TRBJ1-5, with a possible D match to TRBD1 (5 bases). CDR3 length equals 14 residues. Germline V gene sequence: CDR1 ENHRY, CDR2 SYGVKD. V dropped 2 bases and J dropped 3 bases, with 8 bases sitting between them. CDR3 in amino acids: CAISEQGDNQPQHF. Here the CDR3 DNA reads TGTGCCATCAGTGAGCAAGGGGACAATCAGCCCCAGCATTTT.

This rearrangement joins TRBV5-1 to TRBJ2-7; TRBD1 aligns across 9 bases. Germline CDR1 is SGHRS and CDR2 is YFSETQ. This CDR3 contains 13 residues. V shed 3 bases and J 4 bases; nucleotides not matched to a gene: 2. This CDR3 is CASSSGQGYEQYF. For the CDR3, the DNA is TGCGCCAGCAGCTCGGGACAGGGTTACGAGCAGTACTTC. The variable domain in full, with the rest retrieved from reference TRBV5-1 and TRBJ2-7, is KAGVTQTPRYLIKTRGQQVTLSCSPISGHRSVSWYQQTPGQGLQFLFEYFSETQRNKGNFPGRFSGRQFSNSRSEMNVSTLELGDSALYLCASSSGQGYEQYFGPGTRLTVT.

The gene calls are TRBV10-3 and TRBJ2-7, with D possibly TRBD2 on 5 matching bases. Per the germline V gene, CDR1 is ENHRY and CDR2 is SYGVKD. The ends were cut back, 6 bases at V and 6 bases at J, with 12 bases in the middle. CDR3 size: 12 residues. CDR3 DNA: TGTGCCATCAGATCGACTACCGGCGAGCAGTACTTC. Its translation: CAIRSTTGEQYF.

CDR3: CASSATSGGAGDTQYF. The CDR3 bases are TGTGCCAGTAGCGCTACTAGCGGGGGGGCCGGAGATACGCAGTATTTT. V usage is TRBV19 and J usage is TRBJ2-3, with TRBD2 matching 13 bases. The CDR3 is made up of 16 amino acids. Trimming cost V 6 bases and J 5 bases; bases outside gene matches: 8. Germline lookup yields CDR1 LNHDA and CDR2 SQIVND (reference sequence).

This chain connects TRBV24-1 to TRBJ1-4; TRBD1 matches at 7 bases. Germline assignment: CDR1 KGHDR and CDR2 SFDVKD. The J segment lost 7 bases and the V segment lost 6 bases, leaving 7 bases of the junction unmatched. CDR3 length: 14 amino acids. CDR3 residues: CATSPGTATEKLFF. The CDR3 DNA follows: TGTGCCACCAGTCCGGGGACAGCTACTGAAAAACTGTTTTTT.

This chain joins TRBV28 and TRBJ2-1, with TRBD1 matching 12 bases. The CDR3 sequence is 16 residues long. V lost 6 bases to trimming and J lost 9 bases; unmatched junction nucleotides: 12. Germline-derived CDR1 and CDR2 are MDHEN and SYDVKM. This chain's CDR3 is CASRALRDRGPAEQFF. CDR3 bases: TGTGCCAGCAGAGCCCTCCGGGACAGGGGGCCTGCTGAGCAGTTCTTC.

The chain is built from TRBV5-1 and TRBJ1-1, with a possible D match to TRBD1 (6 bases). The V end was cut by 2 bases, the J end by 2 bases, with 13 bases between. The CDR3 has 15 amino acids. Germline-derived CDR1 and CDR2 are SGHRS and YFSETQ. CDR3 amino acids: CASSLGGAENTEAFF. Written as DNA, the CDR3 is TGCGCCAGCAGCTTAGGGGGGGCTGAAAACACTGAAGCTTTCTTT.

The chain couples TRBV10-2 to TRBJ2-3; 13 bases are a match to TRBD2. CDR1 is WSHSY and CDR2 is SAAADI in the germline V gene. V lost 4 bases to trimming and J lost 2 bases; unmatched junction nucleotides: 9. The CDR3 contains 18 residues. The CDR3 DNA follows: TGCGCCAGCAGTGCACTCTTGACTAGCGGGGGGTTCACAGATACGCAGTATTTT. Its translation: CASSALLTSGGFTDTQYF.

The chain links TRBV5-6 to TRBJ1-2; D gene uncertain. This CDR3 comprises 14 residues. Trimming took off 4 bases at V and 2 bases at J, with 12 bases between the two ends. Germline-derived CDR1 and CDR2 are SGHDT and YYEEEE. The CDR3 loop is CASSQDRGNYGYTF. The CDR3 region has the DNA TGTGCCAGCAGCCAGGACCGAGGGAACTATGGCTACACCTTC.

The J gene is TRBJ2-3, the V gene TRBV6-2 or TRBV6-3; 8 bases fit TRBD2. The ends lost 5 bases at V and 2 bases at J; junction bases unmatched: 9. The CDR3 loop spans 16 amino acids. Germline loops: CDR1 MNHEY, CDR2 SVGEGT. The DNA for the CDR3 is TGTGCCAGCAGTCGCCCTTCGCGGGGGGCCACAGATACGCAGTATTTT. Protein product: CASSRPSRGATDTQYF.

The CDR3 loop is CASSLDISTDTQYF. For the CDR3, the DNA is TGCGCCAGCAGCTTGGACATTAGCACAGATACGCAGTATTTT. This sequence joins TRBV5-1 and TRBJ2-3; D remains ambiguous. The V end was cut by 0 bases, the J end by 0 bases, with 5 bases between. CDR3 length: 14 amino acids. Germline CDR1 SGHRS, CDR2 YFSETQ.

The gene calls are TRBV6-1 and TRBJ1-5, with 7 nucleotides matching TRBD1. J gave up 3 bases and V 6 bases, and 2 bases lay outside the gene matches. The V gene's germline CDR1 is MNHNS and CDR2 SASEGT. This CDR3 region has 13 residues. The CDR3 nucleotides read TGTGCCAGCAGAGACAGGGACAATCAGCCCCAGCATTTT. Translated: CASRDRDNQPQHF.

The J gene is TRBJ1-2, the V gene TRBV30; 7 bases fit TRBD1. From germline, CDR1 is GTSNPN and CDR2 SVGIG (reference sequence). V was clipped by 4 bases and J by 5 bases; unmatched bases: 10. The length of the CDR3 is 14 residues. This CDR3 reads CAWTQSTGRYGYTF. CDR3 in DNA: TGTGCCTGGACCCAATCGACAGGGAGATATGGCTACACCTTC.

The chain carries TRBV10-2 and TRBJ2-3, with TRBD2 matching over 12 bases. In germline, CDR1 is WSHSY, CDR2 SAAADI. The CDR3 totals 14 residues. The V segment lost 8 bases and the J segment 5 bases; nucleotides outside the gene matches: 5. The chain's CDR3 is CASVRLAGVDTQYF. The CDR3 nucleotides are TGCGCCAGCGTGCGACTAGCGGGGGTAGATACGCAGTATTTT.

The gene calls are TRBV15 and TRBJ1-1; no clear D. The CDR3 loop spans 14 amino acids. Trimming cost V 4 bases and J 4 bases, with 13 bases left between them. The germline CDR1 and CDR2 sequences are LNHNV and YYDKDF (reference sequence). The CDR3 loop is CATSKNTAGTEAFF. For the CDR3, the DNA is TGTGCCACCAGCAAAAATACAGCGGGCACTGAAGCTTTCTTT.

This clone has only one observation. The chain carries TRBV7-9 and TRBJ1-1, with 7 bases identical to TRBD1. This CDR3 has 14 amino acids. V lost 5 bases to trimming and J lost 2 bases; unmatched junction nucleotides: 5. Germline CDR1 reads SEHNR; CDR2 reads FQNEAQ (reference sequence). CDR3 sequence reads: CASSTRQGNTEAFF. The CDR3 DNA reads TGTGCCAGCAGCACCCGACAGGGAAACACTGAAGCTTTCTTT.

The rearrangement links TRBV29-1 to TRBJ1-2, with 11 bases aligning to TRBD1. The CDR3 sequence is 17 residues long. Germline V gene data show CDR1 as SQVTM and CDR2 as ANQGSEA. Losses at the gene ends were 3 bases for V and 7 bases for J; bases not matched to a gene: 16. CDR3 residues: CSVDFSSGQGAIRGYTF. The CDR3 DNA sequence: TGCAGCGTTGATTTTTCTTCTGGACAGGGGGCAATACGTGGCTACACCTTC.

The V and J genes are TRBV7-2 and TRBJ2-3; 10 bases match TRBD2. The CDR3 is made up of 15 amino acids. The J segment lost 2 bases and the V segment lost 5 bases, leaving 4 bases of the junction unmatched. Germline CDR1 is SGHTA and CDR2 is FQGNSA. CDR3 sequence reads: CASSMLAGATDTQYF. Here the CDR3 DNA reads TGTGCCAGCAGCATGCTAGCGGGGGCCACAGATACGCAGTATTTT. Based on the CDR3 plus reference TRBV7-2 and TRBJ2-3, the full variable domain is GAGVSQSPSNKVTEKGKDVELRCDPISGHTALYWYRQSLGQGLEFLIYFQGNSAPDKSGLPSDRFSAERTGGSVSTLTIQRTQQEDSAVYLCASSMLAGATDTQYFGPGTRLTVL.

J is TRBJ2-1 and V is TRBV14; 11 nucleotides line up with TRBD1. CDR3 length equals 17 residues. CDR1 is SGHDN, CDR2 FVKESK, per germline. V dropped 0 bases and J dropped 7; count of bases not matched to a gene: 8. CDR3 nucleotides: TGTGCCAGCAGCCAAGATTTCGGGACAGGGGGTAAGAATGAGCAGTTCTTC. The encoded protein is CASSQDFGTGGKNEQFF. The full variable domain, completed using reference TRBV14 and TRBJ2-1, is EAGVTQFPSHSVIEKGQTVTLRCDPISGHDNLYWYRRVMGKEIKFLLHFVKESKQDESGMPNNRFLAERTGGTYSTLKVQPAELEDSGVYFCASSQDFGTGGKNEQFFGPGTRLTVL.

The V call is TRBV5-1, the J call TRBJ2-5; 12 nucleotides line up with TRBD1. From germline, CDR1 is SGHRS and CDR2 YFSETQ. The J segment lost 4 bases and the V segment lost 1 base, leaving 8 bases of the junction unmatched. The CDR3 totals 17 residues. The CDR3: CASSLMGQGAFGETQYF. The CDR3 DNA sequence: TGCGCCAGCAGCTTGATGGGACAGGGGGCGTTCGGAGAGACCCAGTACTTC.

This clone occurred a few times. V usage is TRBV4-2 and J usage is TRBJ2-7; 12 bases fit TRBD2. Unmatched junction bases numbered 7, after V lost 2 bases and J lost 2 bases. Germline V gene lookup returns CDR1 LGHNA and CDR2 YNFKEQ. CDR3 size: 17 residues. Here the CDR3 DNA reads TGTGCCAGCAGCCAACCGGCGACTAGCGGGGGTGCCTACGAGCAGTACTTC. Protein sequence: CASSQPATSGGAYEQYF.

The chain has TRBV27 and TRBJ2-3; 9 bases align to TRBD2. The CDR3 extends over 15 amino acids. Per germline, CDR1 MNHEY and CDR2 SMNVEV (reference sequence). Germline trimming cut 4 bases from V and 3 bases from J; bases unmatched to any gene: 5. The CDR3, as DNA: TGTGCCAGCAGTTCAAGCGGGGGGTCTACAGATACGCAGTATTTT. It translates to CASSSSGGSTDTQYF.

V usage is TRBV11-1 and J usage is TRBJ1-5, with D possibly TRBD1 on 6 matching bases. CDR3 length: 15 amino acids. Germline CDR1 and CDR2: SGHAT and FQDESV (reference sequence). Trimming removed 1 base from V and 4 bases from J, with 11 bases in between. The CDR3 region is CASSLVNRVNQPQHF. For the CDR3, the DNA is TGTGCCAGCAGCTTAGTTAACAGGGTAAATCAGCCCCAGCATTTT.

CDR3 nucleotides: TGTGCCAGCAGCTTCCATCCAGGGACCTACGAGCAGTACTTC. Translated: CASSFHPGTYEQYF. V gene TRBV5-8 combines with J gene TRBJ2-7, with D possibly TRBD1 on 5 matching bases. Germline loops: CDR1 SGHTS, CDR2 YDEGEE. The CDR3 is 14 residues long. V was shortened by 2 bases and J by 2 bases, with 11 bases between the two germline ends.

The chain is built from TRBV20-1 and TRBJ2-7; 9 bases map to TRBD1. The CDR3 contains 14 residues. The V and J ends lost 3 bases and 7 bases, in that order; junction bases with no gene match: 10. Germline values: CDR1 DFQATT, CDR2 SNEGSKA (reference sequence). The CDR3 protein is CSASGGDRGWEQYF. CDR3 bases: TGCAGTGCTAGTGGGGGTGACAGGGGGTGGGAGCAGTACTTC.

Only one count was recorded for this clone. This chain joins TRBV27 and TRBJ1-5; 10 bases agree with TRBD1. Trimming cost V 6 bases and J 5 bases; bases outside gene matches: 4. There are 14 residues in the CDR3. The germline CDR1 and CDR2 sequences are MNHEY and SMNVEV (reference sequence). The chain's CDR3 is CASRAGTGDQPQHF. The DNA of the CDR3 is TGTGCCAGCAGGGCCGGGACAGGGGATCAGCCCCAGCATTTT.

The rearrangement joins TRBV11-2 to TRBJ2-3, with D perhaps TRBD1 (6 bases). The CDR3 consists of 15 residues. Trimming stripped 5 bases from V and 1 base from J, with 13 bases between. The germline V gene encodes CDR1 SGHAT and CDR2 FQNNGV. CDR3 residues: CASSPANRGTDTQYF. DNA for the CDR3: TGTGCCAGCAGCCCGGCTAACAGGGGCACAGATACGCAGTATTTT.

The genes are TRBV25-1 and TRBJ1-2; the match to TRBD1 covers 10 bases. After removal of 4 bases from V and 4 bases from J, the junction contained 6 bases not matched to a gene. The CDR3 is 15 amino acids. The germline CDR1 and CDR2 sequences are MGHDK and SYGVNS. CDR3 sequence reads: CASSAGQGSSYGYTF. The CDR3 nucleotides read TGTGCCAGCAGTGCGGGACAGGGGTCTTCCTATGGCTACACCTTC.